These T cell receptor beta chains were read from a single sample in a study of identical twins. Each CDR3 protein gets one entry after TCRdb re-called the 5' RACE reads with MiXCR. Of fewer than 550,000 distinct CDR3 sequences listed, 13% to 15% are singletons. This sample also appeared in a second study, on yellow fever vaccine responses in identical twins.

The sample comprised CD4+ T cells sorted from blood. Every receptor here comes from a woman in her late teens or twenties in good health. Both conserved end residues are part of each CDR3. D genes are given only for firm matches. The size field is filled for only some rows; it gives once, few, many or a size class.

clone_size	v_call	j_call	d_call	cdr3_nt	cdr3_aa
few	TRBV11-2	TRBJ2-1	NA	TGTGCCAGCAGCCTTCCAGGGAGGTCCTACAATGAGCAGTTCTTC	CASSLPGRSYNEQFF
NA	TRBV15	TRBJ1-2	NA	TGTGCCACCAGCAGGGTTGACAGATTTAACTATGGCTACACCTTC	CATSRVDRFNYGYTF
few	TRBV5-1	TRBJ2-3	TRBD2	TGCGCCAGCAGCTTAGCGGGGCCCCGGGGCACAGATACGCAGTATTTT	CASSLAGPRGTDTQYF
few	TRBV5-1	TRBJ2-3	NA	TGCGCCAGCAGCTTGGGACTGCACACAGATACGCAGTATTTT	CASSLGLHTDTQYF
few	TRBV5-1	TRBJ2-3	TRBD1	TGCGCCAGCAGCACCGCTGGACAGGGGGCAAATACGCAGTATTTT	CASSTAGQGANTQYF
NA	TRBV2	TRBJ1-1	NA	TGTGCCAGCAATATTGGGCTCCTGAACACTGAAGCTTTCTTT	CASNIGLLNTEAFF
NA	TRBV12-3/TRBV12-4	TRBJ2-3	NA	TGTGCCAGCAATCACCGCACAGATACGCAGTATTTT	CASNHRTDTQYF
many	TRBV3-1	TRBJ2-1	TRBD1	TGTGCCAGCAGACTCCGGGACAGGGAATTCTTC	CASRLRDREFF
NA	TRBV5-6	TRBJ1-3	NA	TGTGCCAGCAGTAAAGAGGTCTCTGGAAACACCATATATTTT	CASSKEVSGNTIYF
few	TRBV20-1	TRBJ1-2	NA	TGCAGTGCTAGAGATCCACAGGGCCCGAACTATGGCTACACCTTC	CSARDPQGPNYGYTF
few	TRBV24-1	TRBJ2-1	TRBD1	TGTGCCACACAGGGGGGGACAGGGGGCTACAATGAGCAGTTCTTC	CATQGGTGGYNEQFF
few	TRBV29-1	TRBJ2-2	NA	TGCAGCGCCCCTAGCTGGTACACCGGGGAGCTGTTTTTT	CSAPSWYTGELFF
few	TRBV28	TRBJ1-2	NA	TGTGCCAGCAGTCGTAGGGGAAACTATGGCTACACCTTC	CASSRRGNYGYTF
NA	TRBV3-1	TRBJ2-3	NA	TGTGCCAGCGGAGATAGCGGTTTCACAGATACGCAGTATTTT	CASGDSGFTDTQYF
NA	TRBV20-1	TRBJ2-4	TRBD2	TGCAGTACTAGCGGGTCCCTAGCCAAAAACATTCAGTACTTC	CSTSGSLAKNIQYF
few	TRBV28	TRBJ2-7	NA	TGTGCCAGCAGTCTATCCCAGGGTTACGAGCAGTACTTC	CASSLSQGYEQYF
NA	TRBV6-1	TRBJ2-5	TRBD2	TGTGCCAGCAGCCCCCGTACTAGCGGGGAGACCCAGTACTTC	CASSPRTSGETQYF
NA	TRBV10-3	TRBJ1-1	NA	TGTGCCATCAAACAGGAGCCGAACACTGAAGCTTTCTTT	CAIKQEPNTEAFF
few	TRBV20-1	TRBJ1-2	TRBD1	TGCAGTGCTAGGGGGACAGGGATTCTCTATGGCTACACCTTC	CSARGTGILYGYTF
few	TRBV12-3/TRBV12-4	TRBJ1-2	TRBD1	TGTGCCAGCGCCCAGGGGGGTGGCTACACCTTC	CASAQGGGYTF
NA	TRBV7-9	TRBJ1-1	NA	TGTGCCAGCATCGCGTCCAGGGGCGGAGAAGCTTTCTTT	CASIASRGGEAFF
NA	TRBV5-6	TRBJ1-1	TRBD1	TGTGCCAGCAGCTCTGGGGACAGGGGAAAGGTAACCACTGAAGCTTTCTTT	CASSSGDRGKVTTEAFF
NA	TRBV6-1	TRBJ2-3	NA	TGTGCCAGCAGCTCAGGCGCGGGGATAGATCTTGGAGATACGCAGTATTTT	CASSSGAGIDLGDTQYF